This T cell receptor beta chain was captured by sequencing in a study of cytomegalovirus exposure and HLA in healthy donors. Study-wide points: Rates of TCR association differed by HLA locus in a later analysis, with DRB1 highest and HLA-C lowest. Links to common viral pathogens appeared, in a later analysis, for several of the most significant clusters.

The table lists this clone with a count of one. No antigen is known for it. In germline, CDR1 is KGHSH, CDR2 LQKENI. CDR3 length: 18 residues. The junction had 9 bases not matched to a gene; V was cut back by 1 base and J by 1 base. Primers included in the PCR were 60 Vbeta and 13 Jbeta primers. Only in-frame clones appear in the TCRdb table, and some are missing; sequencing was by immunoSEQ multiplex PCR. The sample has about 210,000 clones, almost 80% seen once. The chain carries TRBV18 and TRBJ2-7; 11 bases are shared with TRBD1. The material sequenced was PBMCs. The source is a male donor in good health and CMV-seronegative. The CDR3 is CASSPLILGQGASYEQYF. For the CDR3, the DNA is TGTGCCAGCTCACCACTAATTCTTGGACAGGGGGCGTCCTACGAGCAGTACTTC.